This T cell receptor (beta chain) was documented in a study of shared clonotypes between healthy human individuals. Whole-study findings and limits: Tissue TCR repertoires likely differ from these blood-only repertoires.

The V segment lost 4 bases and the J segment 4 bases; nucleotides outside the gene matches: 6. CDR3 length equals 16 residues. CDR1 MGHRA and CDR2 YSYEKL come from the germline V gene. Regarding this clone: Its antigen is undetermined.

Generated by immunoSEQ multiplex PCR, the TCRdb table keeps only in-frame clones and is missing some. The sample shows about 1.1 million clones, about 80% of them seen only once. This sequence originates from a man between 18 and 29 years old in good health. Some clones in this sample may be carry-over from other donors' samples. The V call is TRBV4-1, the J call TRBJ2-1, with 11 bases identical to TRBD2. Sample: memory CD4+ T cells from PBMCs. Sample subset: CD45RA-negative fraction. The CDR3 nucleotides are TGCGCCAGCAGCCGTGTAGCGGGAGGGCGATACAATGAGCAGTTCTTC. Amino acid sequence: CASSRVAGGRYNEQFF.